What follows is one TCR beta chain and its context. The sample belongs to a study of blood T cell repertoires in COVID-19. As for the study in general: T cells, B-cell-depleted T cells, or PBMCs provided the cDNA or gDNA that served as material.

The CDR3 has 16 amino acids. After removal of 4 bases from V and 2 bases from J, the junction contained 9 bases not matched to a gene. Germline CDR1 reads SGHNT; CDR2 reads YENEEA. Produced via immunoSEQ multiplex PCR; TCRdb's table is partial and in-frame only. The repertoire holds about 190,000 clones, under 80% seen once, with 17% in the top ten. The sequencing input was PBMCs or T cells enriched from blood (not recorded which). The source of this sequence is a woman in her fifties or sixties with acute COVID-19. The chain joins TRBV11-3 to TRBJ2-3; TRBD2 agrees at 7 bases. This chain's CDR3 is CASSYSSGAATDTQYF. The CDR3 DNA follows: TGTGCCAGCAGCTACAGCAGCGGGGCCGCCACAGATACGCAGTATTTT.